A single sample gave rise to the 2 T cell receptor beta chains below, sequenced in a study of blood T cell repertoires in COVID-19. Produced via immunoSEQ multiplex PCR; TCRdb's table is partial and in-frame only. Of hundreds of thousands of clones in the sample, more than 70% are singletons; the top ten hold over 2%. The specimen sequenced was PBMCs or T cells enriched from blood (not recorded which). Source of these receptors: a woman in her sixties in a cohort exposed to, infected with or recovered from COVID-19 (not recorded which).

The chain couples TRBV7-3 to TRBJ2-1, with TRBD2 matching over 7 bases. V lost 5 bases, J lost 7 bases, and 11 bases stayed unmatched. Germline V gives CDR1 SGHTA, CDR2 FQGTGA. The CDR3 runs 15 residues. CDR3 protein: CASSRGSAWGNEQFF. DNA for the CDR3: TGTGCCAGCAGCCGCGGGAGTGCGTGGGGGAATGAGCAGTTCTTC.

The chain is built from TRBV10-3 and TRBJ2-2, with a tentative D call TRBD2 (6 bases). Germline V lookup: CDR1 ENHRY, CDR2 SYGVKD. The V gene lost 0 bases and the J gene lost 5 bases, with 10 bases spanning the gap. This CDR3 has 15 amino acids. Written as DNA, the CDR3 is TGTGCCATCAGTGAGTCTGTCGGGGGTACCGGGGAGCTGTTTTTT. It translates to CAISESVGGTGELFF.